The 24 T cell receptor beta chains given below trace back to one sample, sequenced in a study of regulatory T cells in long-lasting Graves disease. Relying on iRepertoire HTBI primers and Arm-PCR of CDR3 regions, the team built TCR beta libraries. One entry per CDR3 protein, called by TCRdb with MiXCR from the multiplex PCR reads. The sample includes some 400,000 distinct CDR3 sequences, more than 13% of them seen just once. Time point here: newly diagnosed GD, antithyroid drugs for less than 3 months. Extracted RNA from PBMCs served as the source of the TCR library. The data also belong to a second study, concerning T cells in Graves' hyperthyroidism and ophthalmopathy.

The sequencing used peripheral blood mononuclear cells (PBMCs), collected at new diagnosis, from a patient treated with antithyroid drugs. Source of these receptors: a woman aged 25 to 39 with Graves disease.

The V call is TRBV28, the J call TRBJ1-1; D remains ambiguous. Germline CDR1 is MDHEN and CDR2 is SYDVKM. V was shortened by 4 bases and J by 5 bases, with 17 bases between the two germline ends. The CDR3 has 15 amino acids. This CDR3 reads CASSSKGGSGTEAFF. CDR3 bases: TGTGCCAGCAGTTCAAAGGGCGGGAGCGGGACTGAAGCTTTCTTT.

The sample holds a few counts of this clonotype. This chain uses TRBV25-1 with TRBJ1-2; TRBD1 aligns across 9 bases. This CDR3 spans 14 amino acids. With V trimmed by 4 bases and J by 4 bases, 4 bases remained unmatched. Germline V gene sequence: CDR1 MGHDK, CDR2 SYGVNS. The CDR3 reads CASSGGQGRYGYTF. The CDR3 DNA is TGTGCCAGCAGTGGGGGACAGGGACGCTATGGCTACACCTTC.

V gene TRBV11-3 combines with J gene TRBJ1-2; TRBD1 might be the D (5 bases). Germline-derived CDR1 and CDR2 are SGHNT and YENEEA. Trimming left V 5 bases short and J 11 bases short, with 18 bases between. This CDR3 has 13 residues. CDR3 sequence: CASSPGTGKRYTF. DNA for the CDR3: TGTGCCAGCAGCCCCGGGACGGGGAAGCGTTACACCTTC.

This clonotype was seen ten or more times. The chain has TRBV18 and TRBJ2-1, with D possibly matching TRBD2 (6 bases). Trimming cost V 2 bases and J 6 bases, with 14 bases left between them. The CDR3 loop spans 15 amino acids. The germline CDR1 and CDR2 sequences are KGHSH and LQKENI. The CDR3 is CASSPGNLAPNEQFF. Here the CDR3 DNA reads TGTGCCAGCTCACCAGGAAACCTAGCGCCCAATGAGCAGTTCTTC.

This clonotype was recorded a few times. The J gene is TRBJ1-5, the V gene TRBV12-3 or TRBV12-4, with TRBD1 as a possible D gene (6 bases). CDR3 size: 16 residues. V lost 6 bases, J lost 0 bases, and 15 bases lay in between. CDR3 bases: TGTGCCAGCAGCCGTGAAAGACAGGATAGCAATCAGCCCCAGCATTTT. This encodes CASSRERQDSNQPQHF.

This clonotype was detected a few times. One junction end disagrees with the germline gene, perhaps due to a read error. This rearrangement joins TRBV7-7 to TRBJ2-5; D gene unclear. Germline CDR1 reads SSHAT; CDR2 reads FNYEAQ (reference sequence). This CDR3 contains 15 residues. This CDR3 reads CASSFSGALQETQYF. DNA for the CDR3: TGTGCTAGCAGCTTCTCAGGAGCTCTCCAAGAGACCCAGTACTTC. The full variable domain, in which reference TRBV7-7 and TRBJ2-5 provide the parts outside the CDR3, is GAGVSQSPRYKVTKRGQDVTLRCDPISSHATLYWYQQALGQGPEFLTYFNYEAQPDKSGLPSDRFSAERPEGSISTLTIQRTEQRDSAMYRCASSFSGALQETQYFGPGTRLLVL.

The CDR3 DNA reads as TGCGCCAGCAGCCCCTCTTCCCTGGTAGGGCAAGAGACCCAGTACTTC. Translated, it gives CASSPSSLVGQETQYF. V usage is TRBV5-1 and J usage is TRBJ2-5; the D is unclear. The V gene's germline CDR1 is SGHRS and CDR2 YFSETQ. The germline V and J ends were trimmed by 4 bases and 2 bases, with 18 bases remaining between them. The CDR3 length is 16 residues.

This clonotype appeared many times. The J gene is TRBJ1-1, the V gene TRBV11-2; D gene ambiguous. Germline V gene data show CDR1 as SGHAT and CDR2 as FQNNGV. CDR3 size: 12 residues. The V end lost 8 bases, the J end lost 5 bases, and 12 bases lay between the germline ends. This chain's CDR3 is CASGLSRTEAFF. In DNA form, the CDR3 reads TGTGCCAGCGGCCTTTCTCGGACTGAAGCTTTCTTT.

This clonotype has a count of ten or more. The chain couples TRBV11-2 to TRBJ1-5; D is possibly TRBD1 (6 bases). Looked up from germline, CDR1 is SGHAT and CDR2 is FQNNGV. The CDR3 spans 15 residues. Trimming cost V 0 bases and J 3 bases, with 9 bases left between them. The CDR3 loop is CASSLDRGYNQPQHF. Written as DNA, the CDR3 is TGTGCCAGCAGCTTAGACAGGGGCTACAATCAGCCCCAGCATTTT.

The rearrangement joins TRBV11-2 to TRBJ2-1; 9 nucleotides align to TRBD1. This CDR3 spans 17 amino acids. Trimming removed 2 bases from V and 5 bases from J; junction bases left unmatched: 10. The germline V gene has CDR1 SGHAT and CDR2 FQNNGV. The CDR3 reads CASSLFSGTGSNNEQFF. The CDR3 bases are TGTGCCAGCAGCTTATTCTCCGGGACAGGGTCCAACAATGAGCAGTTCTTC.

As to this clonotype: This may come from a read error, since a much larger clone is one base off. The V gene is TRBV6-5, the J gene TRBJ2-5, with a weak D call TRBD2 (6 bases). Germline values: CDR1 MNHEY, CDR2 SVGAGI. The CDR3 sequence is 13 residues long. V dropped 6 bases and J dropped 2 bases, with 10 bases sitting between them. CDR3 protein: CASSYSGQETQYF. CDR3 nucleotide sequence: TGTGCCAGCAGCTACAGCGGGCAAGAGACCCAGTACTTC.

This clonotype was picked up many times. V usage is TRBV28 and J usage is TRBJ2-7; 8 nucleotides align to TRBD2. Per germline, CDR1 MDHEN and CDR2 SYDVKM. The junction had 16 bases not matched to a gene; V was cut back by 6 bases and J by 9 bases. This CDR3 has 15 residues. This CDR3 reads CASRPSGGAYGGQYF. The CDR3 DNA sequence: TGTGCCAGCAGGCCTTCGGGGGGGGCCTACGGAGGGCAGTACTTC.

This clonotype occurred many times. V usage is TRBV29-1 and J usage is TRBJ2-7; either TRBD1 or TRBD2 may supply D (5 bases each). V lost 7 bases and J 6 bases, leaving 19 bases between the germline ends. CDR3 length: 13 amino acids. CDR1 SQVTM and CDR2 ANQGSEA come from the germline V gene. The CDR3, as DNA: TGCAGCGCCCGGGACGGAAGAAGGGGCGAGCAGTACTTC. The encoded protein is CSARDGRRGEQYF.

The gene calls are TRBV19 and TRBJ2-1; D is undetermined. V shed 1 base and J shed 0 bases, with 4 bases lying between them. This CDR3 is built from 14 residues. Germline lookup yields CDR1 LNHDA and CDR2 SQIVND (reference sequence). In DNA, the CDR3 is TGTGCCAGTAGTATAGCAACCTCCTACAATGAGCAGTTCTTC. Its protein product is CASSIATSYNEQFF.

This clonotype was found a few times. J is TRBJ1-6 and V is TRBV20-1; tentatively, D is TRBD1 (5 bases). Germline CDR1 reads DFQATT; CDR2 reads SNEGSKA (reference sequence). The CDR3 has 15 residues. V was trimmed by 3 bases and J by 4 bases, leaving 13 bases between them. CDR3 sequence reads: CSARNGARYNSPLHF. CDR3 nucleotide sequence: TGCAGTGCTAGGAATGGGGCAAGATATAATTCACCCCTCCACTTT.

This clonotype was observed at least ten times. The rearrangement links TRBV18 to TRBJ2-3; 10 positions match TRBD2. CDR1 and CDR2 from the germline V gene are KGHSH and LQKENI. This CDR3 is 17 amino acids long. V lost 0 bases, J lost 3 bases, and 6 bases stayed unmatched. The CDR3 region has the DNA TGTGCCAGCTCACCACCGCTCGGACTAGCGGCTACAGATACGCAGTATTTT. Translating gives CASSPPLGLAATDTQYF.

This clonotype was seen ten or more times. This chain uses TRBV20-1 with TRBJ2-7; 13 bases line up with TRBD2. Germline V gives CDR1 DFQATT, CDR2 SNEGSKA (reference sequence). Trimming removed 5 bases from V and 4 bases from J; junction bases left unmatched: 5. CDR3 size: 14 residues. CDR3 DNA sequence: TGCAGTGCTGAGGGACTAGCGGGGAGATACGAGCAGTACTTC. This encodes CSAEGLAGRYEQYF.

The genes are TRBV3-1 and TRBJ1-1, with 9 positions matching TRBD1. The CDR3 is made up of 14 amino acids. CDR1 and CDR2 from the germline V gene are LGHDT and YNNKEL (reference sequence). The ends lost 4 bases at V and 5 bases at J; junction bases unmatched: 5. CDR3 DNA: TGTGCCAGCAGCCGCGAGGGACAGGGAACTGAAGCTTTCTTT. Its protein product is CASSREGQGTEAFF.

This clonotype has a count of ten or more. DNA for the CDR3: TGCAGTGCTACAGGACTAGCGGGAGGGCCGAGCTCCTACAATGAGCAGTTCTTC. Translated, it gives CSATGLAGGPSSYNEQFF. The chain combines TRBV20-1 with TRBJ2-1; TRBD2 matches 15 bases. Germline V lookup: CDR1 DFQATT, CDR2 SNEGSKA (reference sequence). V dropped 4 bases and J dropped 0; count of bases not matched to a gene: 7. The CDR3 totals 18 residues.

The rearrangement joins TRBV28 to TRBJ2-2; 10 nucleotides match TRBD2. The CDR3 sequence is 17 residues long. The germline V gene encodes CDR1 MDHEN and CDR2 SYDVKM. The trim removed 8 bases at V and 7 bases at J, leaving 16 bases unmatched. The CDR3 DNA reads TGTGCCAGCCGGAGTTTGGGAGCGGGGGGGCCCCACGGGGAGCTGTTTTTT. As protein: CASRSLGAGGPHGELFF.

Turning to this clonotype: This may be a read error: a much more frequent sequence differs by one nucleotide. J is TRBJ2-7 and V is TRBV3-1; D perhaps matches TRBD1 (6 bases). This CDR3 is 15 amino acids long. CDR1 is LGHDT and CDR2 is YNNKEL in the germline V gene (reference sequence). V lost 2 bases, J lost 2 bases, and 13 bases lay in between. This CDR3 reads CASSQQPGTTYEQYF. DNA for the CDR3: TGTGCCAGCAGCCAACAACCGGGGACAACCTACGAGCAGTACTTC.

As for this clonotype: A read error is the likely source, as a far larger clone sits one nucleotide away. CDR3 sequence reads: CASSTGLAVYEQFF. CDR3 coding DNA: TGTGCCAGCAGCACGGGACTAGCGGTCTACGAGCAGTTCTTC. This chain joins TRBV7-9 and TRBJ2-1; TRBD2 aligns across 11 bases. The CDR3 loop spans 14 amino acids. CDR1 is SEHNR, CDR2 FQNEAQ, per germline (reference sequence). Germline trimming cut 5 bases from V and 10 bases from J; bases unmatched to any gene: 7.

This clonotype was counted between two and nine times. V and J are TRBV27 and TRBJ2-7; TRBD1 agrees at 9 bases. The CDR3 covers 14 residues. Trimming at V came to 5 bases and at J to 1 base, leaving 3 bases not matched to a gene. CDR1 and CDR2 from the germline V gene are MNHEY and SMNVEV (reference sequence). The CDR3 loop is CASSGGQGSYEQYF. The CDR3 region has the DNA TGTGCCAGCAGTGGGGGACAGGGTTCCTACGAGCAGTACTTC.

This clonotype was seen only a few times. The chain carries TRBV20-1 and TRBJ2-2, with a possible D match to TRBD2 (5 bases). In germline, CDR1 is DFQATT, CDR2 SNEGSKA (reference sequence). V was clipped by 0 bases and J by 6 bases, with 14 bases between them. The CDR3 spans 15 residues. Here the CDR3 reads CSARDPRGGSGELFF. CDR3 coding DNA: TGCAGTGCTAGAGATCCCAGAGGCGGGTCCGGGGAGCTGTTTTTT.